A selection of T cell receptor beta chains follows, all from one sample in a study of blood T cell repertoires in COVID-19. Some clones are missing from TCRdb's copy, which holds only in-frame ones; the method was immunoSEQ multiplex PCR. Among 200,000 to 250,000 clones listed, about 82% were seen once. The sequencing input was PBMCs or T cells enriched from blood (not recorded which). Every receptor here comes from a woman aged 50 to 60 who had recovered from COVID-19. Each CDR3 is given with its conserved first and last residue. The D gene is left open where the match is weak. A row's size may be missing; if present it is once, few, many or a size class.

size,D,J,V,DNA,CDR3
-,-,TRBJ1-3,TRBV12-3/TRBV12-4,TGTGCCAGCACAATACACTCTGGAAACACCATATATTTT,CASTIHSGNTIYF
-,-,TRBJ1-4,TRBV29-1,TGCAGCGTCGGGGGAGGTAATGAAAAACTGTTTTTT,CSVGGGNEKLFF
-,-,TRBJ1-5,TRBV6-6,TGTGCCAGCAGACCCACAGGGTTCAATCAGCCCCAGCATTTT,CASRPTGFNQPQHF
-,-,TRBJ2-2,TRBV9,TGTGCCAGCAGCGTCCCCCCCAGGGCGGGGTGGAGCACCGGGGAGCTGTTTTTT,CASSVPPRAGWSTGELFF
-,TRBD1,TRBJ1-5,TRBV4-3,TGCGCCAGCAGCGTGGACAGGGGGAACAATCAGCCCCAGCATTTT,CASSVDRGNNQPQHF
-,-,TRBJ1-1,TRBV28,TGTGCCAGCCCATCCCACACTGAAGCTTTCTTT,CASPSHTEAFF
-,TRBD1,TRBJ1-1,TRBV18,TGTGCCAGCTCAAGACAGGGGGAAAGTACTGAAGCTTTCTTT,CASSRQGESTEAFF
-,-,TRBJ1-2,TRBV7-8,TGTGCCAGCAGCTTGCGGGGAACCTATGGCTACACCTTC,CASSLRGTYGYTF
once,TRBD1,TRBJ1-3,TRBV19,TGTGCCAGTATCGAGCTCGGGACAGCTGGAAACACCATATATTTT,CASIELGTAGNTIYF
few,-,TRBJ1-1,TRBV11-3,TGTGCCAGAGGGGAGGACACTGAAGCTTTCTTT,CARGEDTEAFF
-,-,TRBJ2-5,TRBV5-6,TGTGCCAGCAGCTACGCAGGACTGCTACAAGAGACCCAGTACTTC,CASSYAGLLQETQYF
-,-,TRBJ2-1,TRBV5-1,TGCGCCAGCAGCTTGAGGGGGGAGCAGTTCTTC,CASSLRGEQFF
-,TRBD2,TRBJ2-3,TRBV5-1,TGCGCCAGCGCACTAGCGGGAGCAGATACGCAGTATTTT,CASALAGADTQYF
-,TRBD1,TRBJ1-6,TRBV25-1,TGTGCCAGCAGTGAATATCAGGGGGGATATAATTCACCCCTCCACTTT,CASSEYQGGYNSPLHF
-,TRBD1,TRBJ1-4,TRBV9,TGTGCCAGCAGCTCGCAGGGGGCTCTAGGAAAACTGTTTTTT,CASSSQGALGKLFF
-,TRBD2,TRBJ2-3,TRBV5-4,TGTGCCAGCAGTCCTCCGGGGGGGATCACAGATACGCAGTATTTT,CASSPPGGITDTQYF
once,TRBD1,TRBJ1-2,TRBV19,TGTGCCTCCAGGGGACAGATCGGGACTCATAACTATGGCTACACCTTC,CASRGQIGTHNYGYTF
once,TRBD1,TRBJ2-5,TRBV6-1,TGTGCCAGCAGTGACGGACAGGCATGGGCCCAGTACTTC,CASSDGQAWAQYF
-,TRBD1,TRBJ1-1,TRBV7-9,TGTGCCAGCATCCAACCCGGGACAGGGAACACTGAAGCTTTCTTT,CASIQPGTGNTEAFF
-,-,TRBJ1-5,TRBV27,TGTGCCAGCAATCCTATGGGAGTCACCAATCAGCCCCAGCATTTT,CASNPMGVTNQPQHF
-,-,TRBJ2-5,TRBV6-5,TGTGCCAGCCGCGTGGGAGGTAAAGAGACCCAGTACTTC,CASRVGGKETQYF
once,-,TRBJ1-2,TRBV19,TGTGCCATCCAGGTTGGACAGTCAGGCTACACCTTC,CAIQVGQSGYTF
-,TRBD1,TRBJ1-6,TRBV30,TGTGCCTGGAGTAGGGACAGTAATTCACCCCTCCACTTT,CAWSRDSNSPLHF
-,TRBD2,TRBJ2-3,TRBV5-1,TGCGCCAGCAGCTTGGGACTTAGCGGGGGGGCCACAGATACGCAGTATTTT,CASSLGLSGGATDTQYF
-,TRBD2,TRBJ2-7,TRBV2,TGTGCCAGCAACACCCCTAGCGGGAGATTCCACGAGCAGTACTTC,CASNTPSGRFHEQYF
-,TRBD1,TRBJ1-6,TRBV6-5,TGTGCCAGCAGTTACTTCGGGCAGGGGGTAGGGCCCCTCCACTTT,CASSYFGQGVGPLHF
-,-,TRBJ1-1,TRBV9,TGTGCCAGCAGCCCGGAGGTTATGGACACTGAAGCTTTCTTT,CASSPEVMDTEAFF
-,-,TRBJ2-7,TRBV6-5,TGTGCCAGCAGTTACTCTTCGGCGGCGGGTTCCTACGAGCAGTACTTC,CASSYSSAAGSYEQYF
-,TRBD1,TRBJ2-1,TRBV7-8,TGTGCCAGCAGCTTATCTCGAGGGGGCCCAGGCAATGAGCAGTTCTTC,CASSLSRGGPGNEQFF
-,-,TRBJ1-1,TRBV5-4,TGTGCCAGCAGCTTGGCAGGGGCCTTTAGAGGCACTGAAGCTTTCTTT,CASSLAGAFRGTEAFF
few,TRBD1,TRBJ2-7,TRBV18,TGTGCCAGCTCACCACTGGGGACAGGGACGGTCGAGCAGTACTTC,CASSPLGTGTVEQYF
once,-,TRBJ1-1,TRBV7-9,TGTGCCAGCAGCTTAGTTCTAGCCAGGGACAAGAACACTGAAGCTTTCTTT,CASSLVLARDKNTEAFF
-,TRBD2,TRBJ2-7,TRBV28,TGTGCCAGCAGTTTAACTGGGGGGGCCTACGAGCAGTACTTC,CASSLTGGAYEQYF
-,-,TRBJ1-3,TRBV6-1,TGTGCCAGCAGTGAAGAACGGGGAAACACCATATATTTT,CASSEERGNTIYF
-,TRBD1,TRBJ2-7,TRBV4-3,TGCGCCAGCAGCCAAGGGGGACAGGGGTATTACGAGCAGTACTTC,CASSQGGQGYYEQYF
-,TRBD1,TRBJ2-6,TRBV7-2,TGTGCCAGCAGCCCCAAGACAGGGAGCTCTGGGGCCAACGTCCTGACTTTC,CASSPKTGSSGANVLTF
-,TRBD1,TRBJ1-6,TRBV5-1,TGCGCCAGCAGCTCCCTAGACAGGGGGTGGCGGACACTCCACTTT,CASSSLDRGWRTLHF
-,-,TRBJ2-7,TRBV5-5,TGTGCCAGCAGCTTGGTTGTGTTAAACTACGAGCAGTACTTC,CASSLVVLNYEQYF
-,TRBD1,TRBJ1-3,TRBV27,TGTGCCAGCAGTACGACAGGGCAACTAGGAAACACCATATATTTT,CASSTTGQLGNTIYF
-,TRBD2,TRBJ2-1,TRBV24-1,TGTGCCACCAGTGACCCAGCGGGAGCCTTCGGTGAGCAGTTCTTC,CATSDPAGAFGEQFF
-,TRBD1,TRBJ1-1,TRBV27,TGTGCCAGCAAGGAGACAGGGGGCGTGGACACTGAAGCTTTCTTT,CASKETGGVDTEAFF
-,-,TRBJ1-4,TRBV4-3,TGCGCCAGCAGCCAAGATCAGGTCCACAGCGGAGGGAGAAAACTGTTTTTT,CASSQDQVHSGGRKLFF
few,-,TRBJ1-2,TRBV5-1,TGCGCCAGCAGCTTGGAGGTCAGGAATCAGGGCTATGGCTACACCTTC,CASSLEVRNQGYGYTF
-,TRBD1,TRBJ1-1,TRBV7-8,TGTGCCAGCAGCCCAGGACAGGGGGCTGAAGCTTTCTTT,CASSPGQGAEAFF
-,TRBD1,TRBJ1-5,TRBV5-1,TGCGCCAGCAGCTTGGGACAGGGCGGGAATCAGCCCCAGCATTTT,CASSLGQGGNQPQHF
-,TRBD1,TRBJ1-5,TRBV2,TGTGCCAGCAGGAGGGACAGATCCAATCAGCCCCAGCATTTT,CASRRDRSNQPQHF
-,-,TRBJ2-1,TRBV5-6,TGTGCCAGCAGCTTGAAACGGGAGAACCACAATGAGCAGTTCTTC,CASSLKRENHNEQFF
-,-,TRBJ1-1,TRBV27,TGTGCCAGCAGTTTAAATCGAGGCGGGAACATGAACACTGAAGCTTTCTTT,CASSLNRGGNMNTEAFF
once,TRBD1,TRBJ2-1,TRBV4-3,TGCGCCAGCAGCCAAGTAGGAGGTGGGACAGGGGGCAATGAGCAGTTCTTC,CASSQVGGGTGGNEQFF
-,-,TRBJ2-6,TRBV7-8,TGTGCCAGCAGCTTCCTGGGGGGTACTGGGGCCAACGTCCTGACTTTC,CASSFLGGTGANVLTF
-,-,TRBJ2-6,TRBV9,TGTGCCAGCAGCGGTTACAGGATCTCTGGGGCCAACGTCCTGACTTTC,CASSGYRISGANVLTF
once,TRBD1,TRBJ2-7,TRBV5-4,TGTGCCAGCAGCTTACCGGGACAGACATCCTACGAGCAGTACTTC,CASSLPGQTSYEQYF
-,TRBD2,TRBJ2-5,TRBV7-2,TGTGCCAGCAGCTCCCCCGGACTAGCGGGAGGACGAGAGACCCAGTACTTC,CASSSPGLAGGRETQYF
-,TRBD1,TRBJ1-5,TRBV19,TGTGCCAGTAGTGTTCGGGACAGGAATCAGCCCCAGCATTTT,CASSVRDRNQPQHF
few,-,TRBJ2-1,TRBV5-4,TGTGCCAGCAGCACCAACAGGGCCAATGAGCAGTTCTTC,CASSTNRANEQFF
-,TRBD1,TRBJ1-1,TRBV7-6,TGTGCCAGCAGCCTCCGGGTACAGGGGACCAGGGCTGAAGCTTTCTTT,CASSLRVQGTRAEAFF
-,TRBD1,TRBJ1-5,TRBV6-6,TGTGCCAGCAGGACAGGGGTACACCAGCCCCAGCATTTT,CASRTGVHQPQHF
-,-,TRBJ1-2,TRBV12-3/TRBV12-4,TGTGCCAGCAGTCGGACAGCCAACTATGGCTACACCTTC,CASSRTANYGYTF
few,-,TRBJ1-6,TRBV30,TGTGCCTGGAGAGACGGGAGCTCCTATAATTCACCCCTCCACTTT,CAWRDGSSYNSPLHF
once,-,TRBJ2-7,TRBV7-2,TGTGCCAGCAGCTTAAGAGGTGGGGGGTCGAAGTACGAGCAGTACTTC,CASSLRGGGSKYEQYF